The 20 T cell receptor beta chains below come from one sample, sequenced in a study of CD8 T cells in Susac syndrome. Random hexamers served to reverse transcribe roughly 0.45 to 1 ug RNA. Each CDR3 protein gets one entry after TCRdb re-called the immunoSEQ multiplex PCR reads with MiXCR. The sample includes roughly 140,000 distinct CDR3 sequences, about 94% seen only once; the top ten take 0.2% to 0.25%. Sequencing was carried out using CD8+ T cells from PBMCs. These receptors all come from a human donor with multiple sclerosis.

The CDR3, as DNA: TGTGCCAGCAGTCCTAGCGGGGGGGCCTTAGAGACCCAGTACTTC. It yields the protein CASSPSGGALETQYF. The chain is built from TRBV27 and TRBJ2-5; 12 nucleotides agree with TRBD2. Looked up from germline, CDR1 is MNHEY and CDR2 is SMNVEV (reference sequence). V lost 5 bases and J lost 4; bases outside the gene matches: 5. There are 15 residues in the CDR3.

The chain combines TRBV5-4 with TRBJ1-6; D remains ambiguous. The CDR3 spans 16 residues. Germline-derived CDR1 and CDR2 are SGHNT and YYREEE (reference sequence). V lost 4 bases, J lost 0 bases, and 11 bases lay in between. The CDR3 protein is CASSRTGSSYNSPLHF. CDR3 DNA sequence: TGTGCCAGCAGCCGGACGGGAAGCTCCTATAATTCACCCCTCCACTTT.

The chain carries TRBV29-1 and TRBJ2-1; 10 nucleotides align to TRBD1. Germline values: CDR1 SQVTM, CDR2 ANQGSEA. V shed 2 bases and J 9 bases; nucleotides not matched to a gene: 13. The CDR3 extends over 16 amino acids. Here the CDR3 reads CSVEPLDRGRGGEQFF. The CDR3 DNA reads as TGCAGCGTTGAACCCCTTGACAGGGGGCGAGGGGGTGAGCAGTTCTTC.

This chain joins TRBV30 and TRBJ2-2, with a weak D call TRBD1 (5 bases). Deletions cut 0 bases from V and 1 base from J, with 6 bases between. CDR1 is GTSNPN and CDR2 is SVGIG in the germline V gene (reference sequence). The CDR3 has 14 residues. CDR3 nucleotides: TGTGCCTGGAGTGTAGGGGTGAACACCGGGGAGCTGTTTTTT. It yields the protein CAWSVGVNTGELFF. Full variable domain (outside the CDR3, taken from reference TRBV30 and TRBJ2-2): SQTIHQWPATLVQPVGSPLSLECTVEGTSNPNLYWYRQAAGRGLQLLFYSVGIGQISSEVPQNLSASRPQDRQFILSSKKLLLSDSGFYLCAWSVGVNTGELFFGEGSRLTVL.

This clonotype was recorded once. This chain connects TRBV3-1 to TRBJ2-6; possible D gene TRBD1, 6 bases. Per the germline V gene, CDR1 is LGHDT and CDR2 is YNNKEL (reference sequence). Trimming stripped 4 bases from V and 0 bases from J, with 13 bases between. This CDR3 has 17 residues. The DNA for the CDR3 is TGTGCCAGCAGCCCGTTGGACAGCAGCTCTGGGGCCAACGTCCTGACTTTC. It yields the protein CASSPLDSSSGANVLTF.

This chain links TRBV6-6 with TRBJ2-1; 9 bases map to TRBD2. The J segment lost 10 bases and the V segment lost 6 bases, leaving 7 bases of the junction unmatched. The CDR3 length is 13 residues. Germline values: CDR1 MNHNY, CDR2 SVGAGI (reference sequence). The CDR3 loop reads CASREYTSGEQFF. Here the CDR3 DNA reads TGTGCCAGCAGGGAATACACTAGCGGGGAGCAGTTCTTC.

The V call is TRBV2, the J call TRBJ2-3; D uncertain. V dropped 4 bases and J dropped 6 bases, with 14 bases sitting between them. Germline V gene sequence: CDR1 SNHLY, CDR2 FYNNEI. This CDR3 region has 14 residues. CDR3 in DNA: TGTGCCAGCAGTGCACGGGCCCGGTGGGATACGCAGTATTTT. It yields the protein CASSARARWDTQYF. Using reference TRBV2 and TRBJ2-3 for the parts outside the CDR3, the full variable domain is EPEVTQTPSHQVTQMGQEVILRCVPISNHLYFYWYRQILGQKVEFLVSFYNNEISEKSEIFDDQFSVERPDGSNFTLKIRSTKLEDSAMYFCASSARARWDTQYFGPGTRLTVL.

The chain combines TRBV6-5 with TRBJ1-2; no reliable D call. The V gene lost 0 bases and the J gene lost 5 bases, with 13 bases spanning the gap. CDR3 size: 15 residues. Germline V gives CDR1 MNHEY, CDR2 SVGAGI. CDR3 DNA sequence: TGTGCCAGCAGTTACTCGGGCGAGACTGCGTATGGCTACACCTTC. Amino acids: CASSYSGETAYGYTF.

DNA for the CDR3: TGTGCTAGTGGCCCGGACTACGAGTGGGGGTACGAGCAGTACTTC. Residues: CASGPDYEWGYEQYF. V usage is TRBV12-5 and J usage is TRBJ2-7; possibly TRBD2 for D (6 bases). Germline assignment: CDR1 LGHNT and CDR2 FRNRAP. This CDR3 is built from 15 residues. The germline V and J ends were trimmed by 6 bases and 4 bases, with 19 bases remaining between them.

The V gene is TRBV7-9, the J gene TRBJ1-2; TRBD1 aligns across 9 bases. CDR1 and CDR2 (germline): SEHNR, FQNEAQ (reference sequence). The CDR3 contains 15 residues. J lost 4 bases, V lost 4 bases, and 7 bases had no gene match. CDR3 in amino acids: CASSYTGTGTYGYTF. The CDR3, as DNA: TGTGCCAGCAGCTATACCGGGACAGGGACCTATGGCTACACCTTC.

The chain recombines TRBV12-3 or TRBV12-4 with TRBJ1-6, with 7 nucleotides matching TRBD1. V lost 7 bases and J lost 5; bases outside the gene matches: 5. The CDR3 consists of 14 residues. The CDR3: CASIGGNDNSPLHF. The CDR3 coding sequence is TGTGCCAGCATAGGGGGCAATGATAATTCACCCCTCCACTTT.

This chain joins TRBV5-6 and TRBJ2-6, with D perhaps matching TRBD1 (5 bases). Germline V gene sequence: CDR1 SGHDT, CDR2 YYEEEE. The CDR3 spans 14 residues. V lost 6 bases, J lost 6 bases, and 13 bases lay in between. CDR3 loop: CASTYRQVANVLTF. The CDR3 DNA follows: TGTGCCAGCACTTACAGGCAAGTGGCCAACGTCCTGACTTTC.

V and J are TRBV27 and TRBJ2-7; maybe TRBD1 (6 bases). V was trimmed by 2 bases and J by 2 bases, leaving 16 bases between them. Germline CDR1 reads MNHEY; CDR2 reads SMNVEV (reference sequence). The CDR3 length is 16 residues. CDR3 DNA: TGTGCCAGCAGTTTAGGAGGCAGGGGCCCTCCCTACGAGCAGTACTTC. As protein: CASSLGGRGPPYEQYF.

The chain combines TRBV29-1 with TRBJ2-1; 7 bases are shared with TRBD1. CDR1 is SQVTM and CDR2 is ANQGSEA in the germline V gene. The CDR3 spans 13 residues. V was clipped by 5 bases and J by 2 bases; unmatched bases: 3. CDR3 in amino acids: CSVLGGTYNEQFF. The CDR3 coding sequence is TGCAGCGTTTTAGGGGGCACCTACAATGAGCAGTTCTTC.

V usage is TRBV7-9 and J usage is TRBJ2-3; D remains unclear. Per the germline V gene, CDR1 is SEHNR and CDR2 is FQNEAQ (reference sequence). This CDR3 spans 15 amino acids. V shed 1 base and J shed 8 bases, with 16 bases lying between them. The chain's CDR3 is CASSLGDSGPGTQYF. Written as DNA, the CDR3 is TGTGCCAGCAGCTTAGGAGATTCCGGGCCCGGTACGCAGTATTTT.

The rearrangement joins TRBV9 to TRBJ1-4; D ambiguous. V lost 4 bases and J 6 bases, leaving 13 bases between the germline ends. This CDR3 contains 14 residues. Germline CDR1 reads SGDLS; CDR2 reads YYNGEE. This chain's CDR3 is CASSPDGDDEKLFF. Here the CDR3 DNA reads TGTGCCAGCAGCCCGGACGGCGATGATGAAAAACTGTTTTTT.

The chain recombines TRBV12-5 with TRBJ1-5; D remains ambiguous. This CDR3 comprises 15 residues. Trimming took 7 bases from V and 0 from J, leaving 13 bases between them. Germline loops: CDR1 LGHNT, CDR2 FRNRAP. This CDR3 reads CASAPGGVSNQPQHF. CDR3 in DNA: TGTGCTAGTGCCCCGGGTGGTGTTAGCAATCAGCCCCAGCATTTT.

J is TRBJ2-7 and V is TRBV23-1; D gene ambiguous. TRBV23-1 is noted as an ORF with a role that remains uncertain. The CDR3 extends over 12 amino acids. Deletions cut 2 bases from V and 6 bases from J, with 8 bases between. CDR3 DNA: TGCGCCAGCAGTCAAGCCCCTGGCGAGCAGTACTTC. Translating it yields CASSQAPGEQYF.

The CDR3 reads CASSQDRKNTEAFF. In DNA, the CDR3 is TGTGCCAGCAGCCAAGACAGGAAGAACACTGAAGCTTTCTTT. The chain employs TRBV3-1 and TRBJ1-1, with no clear D. The V end was cut by 0 bases, the J end by 1 base, with 6 bases between. The germline gives CDR1 LGHDT, CDR2 YNNKEL (reference sequence). The CDR3 is made up of 14 amino acids.

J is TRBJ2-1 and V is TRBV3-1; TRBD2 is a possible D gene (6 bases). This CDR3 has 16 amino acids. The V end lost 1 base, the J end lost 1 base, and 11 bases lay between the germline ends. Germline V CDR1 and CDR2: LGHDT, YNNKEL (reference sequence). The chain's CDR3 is CASSQAPGTSYNEQFF. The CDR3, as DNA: TGTGCCAGCAGCCAAGCCCCAGGGACTTCCTACAATGAGCAGTTCTTC.